The 27 T cell receptor beta chains below were found in one sample sequenced in a study of T cells in Graves' hyperthyroidism and ophthalmopathy. There were TCR beta CDR3 regions amplified from RNA transcripts. Researchers ran a first-round RT-PCR on the TCR CDR3 using the HTBI primer set. TCRdb used MiXCR to reprocess the multiplex PCR reads, holding one entry per CDR3 protein. The data show some 600,000 distinct CDR3 sequences, approximately 13% seen once. Sequences were obtained from blood. The receptors were sampled from a woman between 25 and 40 years old with Graves' hyperthyroidism that later progressed to Graves' ophthalmopathy.

This sequence joins TRBV27 and TRBJ2-5; D is perhaps TRBD2 (5 bases). Germline V gene data show CDR1 as MNHEY and CDR2 as SMNVEV (reference sequence). Trimming removed 4 bases at V and 4 bases at J, with 10 bases between. There are 13 residues in the CDR3. Written as DNA, the CDR3 is TGTGCCAGCAGTTGGGGAGTCGGAGAGACCCAGTACTTC. Translation: CASSWGVGETQYF.

The table lists this clonotype with many counts. V and J are TRBV6-1 and TRBJ2-3; D is ambiguous. CDR1 is MNHNS, CDR2 SASEGT, per germline. Deletions cut 7 bases from V and 1 base from J, with 12 bases between. The CDR3 sequence is 14 residues long. For the CDR3, the DNA is TGTGCCAGCACCACACCCGGCGGCACAGATACGCAGTATTTT. It encodes CASTTPGGTDTQYF.

The chain employs TRBV4-2 and TRBJ2-2; TRBD2 matches 7 bases. Per germline, CDR1 LGHNA and CDR2 YNFKEQ. Trimming at V came to 0 bases and at J to 2 bases, leaving 3 bases not matched to a gene. The CDR3 runs to 16 residues. The CDR3 DNA follows: TGTGCCAGCAGCCAAGATCTAGCGGCAAACACCGGGGAGCTGTTTTTT. Residues: CASSQDLAANTGELFF.

This clonotype was recorded many times. V and J are TRBV12-3 or TRBV12-4 and TRBJ2-2, with D hard to call. V was clipped by 1 base and J by 5 bases, with 14 bases between them. The CDR3 consists of 16 residues. The CDR3 is CASSLVEHSRTGELFF. CDR3 nucleotide sequence: TGTGCCAGCAGTTTAGTCGAACATTCAAGGACCGGGGAGCTGTTTTTT.

In nucleotides, the CDR3 is TGTGCCAGCAGTTACTCGAGGCTGAACGAGGCCTACGAGCAGTACTTC. Amino acid sequence: CASSYSRLNEAYEQYF. V is TRBV6-5 and J is TRBJ2-7, with unresolved D. Germline V lookup: CDR1 MNHEY, CDR2 SVGAGI. The CDR3 loop spans 16 amino acids. V dropped 0 bases and J dropped 2 bases, with 14 bases sitting between them.

This clonotype was counted at least ten times. The V gene is TRBV6-1, the J gene TRBJ2-2; TRBD2 might be the D (5 bases). This CDR3 contains 12 residues. V was cut by 7 bases and J by 11 bases, with 14 bases left in between. The germline V gene has CDR1 MNHNS and CDR2 SASEGT. The CDR3 loop is CASTDEGSELFF. The CDR3 DNA reads TGTGCCAGCACCGACGAGGGTTCCGAGCTGTTTTTT.

The V call is TRBV9, the J call TRBJ2-3; the D gene is possibly TRBD2 (5 bases). Trimming removed 0 bases at V and 0 bases at J, with 8 bases between. This CDR3 is 15 amino acids long. In germline, CDR1 is SGDLS, CDR2 YYNGEE. The chain's CDR3 is CASSVAPGSTDTQYF. Written as DNA, the CDR3 is TGTGCCAGCAGCGTAGCCCCGGGGAGCACAGATACGCAGTATTTT.

In its sample, this clonotype was seen many times. The chain recombines TRBV28 with TRBJ1-2; the D gene is possibly TRBD1 (6 bases). Germline values: CDR1 MDHEN, CDR2 SYDVKM. The CDR3 contains 15 residues. V was trimmed by 3 bases and J by 8 bases, leaving 19 bases between them. The CDR3 DNA reads as TGTGCCAGCAGTTTCCAGGGGACCACCACCAACGGCTACACCTTC. It translates to CASSFQGTTTNGYTF.

In DNA form, the CDR3 reads TGTGCCAGCACCACAGTGGGGGGCTTCTCCTACGAGCAGTACTTC. The encoded protein is CASTTVGGFSYEQYF. The chain recombines TRBV7-9 with TRBJ2-7; possibly TRBD1 or TRBD2 for D (6 bases each). Trimming stripped 7 bases from V and 0 bases from J, with 16 bases between. CDR1 SEHNR and CDR2 FQNEAQ come from the germline V gene (reference sequence). The CDR3 sequence is 15 residues long.

The sample holds many counts of this clonotype. The chain recombines TRBV19 with TRBJ1-5; a weak D match, TRBD1 (5 bases). Trimming took off 7 bases at V and 9 bases at J, with 16 bases between the two ends. CDR1 is LNHDA, CDR2 SQIVND, per germline (reference sequence). The CDR3 length is 13 residues. CDR3 residues: CASIGWDAGPQHF. CDR3 nucleotide sequence: TGTGCCAGTATTGGGTGGGACGCTGGGCCCCAGCATTTT.

A remark on this clonotype: A much larger clone lies a single base off, so this may be a read error. Here the CDR3 omits its conserved ending phenylalanine or tryptophan, so a read error is the likely source. The V call is TRBV5-5, the J call TRBJ2-2; 8 bases agree with TRBD1. V was clipped by 6 bases and J by 4 bases; unmatched bases: 8. CDR1 and CDR2 from the germline V gene are SGHKS and YYEKEE (reference sequence). The CDR3 has 15 residues. This CDR3 reads CASTPGQGGTGELFV. The DNA for the CDR3 is TGTGCCAGCACCCCAGGACAGGGCGGCACCGGGGAGCTGTTTGTT.

V gene TRBV4-3 combines with J gene TRBJ2-3; 7 bases are a match to TRBD2. The V gene's germline CDR1 is LGHNA and CDR2 YSLEER. J gave up 2 bases and V 0 bases, and 14 bases lay outside the gene matches. The CDR3 totals 19 residues. The CDR3 DNA reads TGCGCCAGCAGCCAAGATATCCATACTCGCGGGAGTGTCACAGATACGCAGTATTTT. The encoded protein is CASSQDIHTRGSVTDTQYF.

This clonotype was seen a few times. Since a much larger clone is just one base distant, this may be a read error. The chain employs TRBV6-5 and TRBJ2-1; 10 nucleotides line up with TRBD2. This CDR3 has 15 amino acids. CDR1 is MNHEY, CDR2 SVGAGI, per germline. In DNA form, the CDR3 reads TGTGCCAGCAGTTCAGCGGGAGGGCGTTACAATGAGCAGTCCTTC. The encoded protein is CASSSAGGRYNEQSF.

This clonotype has a single count. A read error may produce the germline difference seen at one junction end. The V and J genes are TRBV18 and TRBJ2-1; 12 bases match TRBD2. The CDR3 is 15 amino acids. Germline CDR1 is KGHSH and CDR2 is LQKENI. CDR3 bases: TGTGTCAGCTCAGTGACTAGCGGGGGCTACAATGAGCAGTTCTTC. Encoded protein: CVSSVTSGGYNEQFF.

This clonotype was observed many times. The rearrangement uses TRBV5-5 and TRBJ2-3; unclear D gene. The V gene's germline CDR1 is SGHKS and CDR2 YYEKEE (reference sequence). Trimming cost V 7 bases and J 6 bases, with 18 bases left between them. The CDR3 sequence is 14 residues long. CDR3 sequence (DNA): TGTGCCAGCCTACGTTCTACCCCCCCGGATACGCAGTATTTT. This codes for CASLRSTPPDTQYF.

The count of this clonotype is one. A much larger clone lies one base from this, so it may be a read error. The chain couples TRBV3-1 to TRBJ1-6, with TRBD1 matching 7 bases. Trimming at V came to 2 bases and at J to 9 bases, leaving 10 bases not matched to a gene. Germline CDR1 LGHDT, CDR2 YNNKEL (reference sequence). CDR3 length: 16 residues. CDR3 protein: CASSQREDRVISPLHF. In DNA, the CDR3 is TGTGCCAGCAGCCAACGTGAAGACAGGGTAATTTCACCCCTCCACTTT.

In its sample, this clonotype was seen a few times. Written as DNA, the CDR3 is TGTGCCAGCAGTTACTCAGGACAGCTCTCTGGAAACACCATATATTTT. Amino acid sequence: CASSYSGQLSGNTIYF. The chain couples TRBV6-6 to TRBJ1-3; maybe TRBD1 (6 bases). The germline V gene encodes CDR1 MNHNY and CDR2 SVGAGI (reference sequence). Between the trimmed V and J ends, which lost 0 bases and 0 bases, there was a span of 9 bases. The CDR3 has 16 residues.

Points on this clonotype: A much larger clone lies one base from this, so it may be a read error. V and J are TRBV5-6 and TRBJ2-1; D is perhaps TRBD2 (7 bases). The length of the CDR3 is 16 residues. Germline CDR1 reads SGHDT; CDR2 reads YYEEEE. The germline V and J ends were trimmed by 6 bases and 2 bases, with 18 bases remaining between them. The CDR3: CASTLDLRGPYNEQFF. The CDR3 DNA reads TGTGCCAGCACTCTGGACCTGCGGGGGCCCTACAATGAGCAGTTCTTC.

This clonotype was counted many times. J is TRBJ1-1 and V is TRBV6-1, with TRBD1 as a possible D gene (5 bases). The V end was cut by 6 bases, the J end by 3 bases, with 23 bases between. In germline, CDR1 is MNHNS, CDR2 SASEGT. This CDR3 comprises 17 residues. CDR3 amino acids: CASRSQLGGVFYTEAFF. CDR3 nucleotides: TGTGCCAGCAGGTCCCAACTCGGGGGAGTTTTCTACACTGAAGCTTTCTTT.

This clonotype turned up a few times. The chain carries TRBV4-2 and TRBJ1-2; D is unclear. V was trimmed by 0 bases and J by 4 bases, leaving 6 bases between them. This CDR3 region has 13 residues. CDR1 is LGHNA, CDR2 YNFKEQ, per germline. In DNA, the CDR3 is TGTGCCAGCAGCCAAGACCAAACCTATGGCTACACCTTC. It yields the protein CASSQDQTYGYTF.

This chain joins TRBV19 and TRBJ2-1; 10 bases are shared with TRBD2. Germline-derived CDR1 and CDR2 are LNHDA and SQIVND (reference sequence). Unmatched junction bases numbered 8, after V lost 3 bases and J lost 0 bases. CDR3 length: 18 amino acids. The CDR3 nucleotides read TGTGCCAGTAGTATCGAGGCCGGGACTAGCGTCTCCTACAATGAGCAGTTCTTC. As protein: CASSIEAGTSVSYNEQFF.

In this sample, this clonotype turned up many times. The J gene is TRBJ2-4, the V gene TRBV7-2; no definite D call. V was pared by 0 bases and J by 0 bases, with 15 bases between. Germline-derived CDR1 and CDR2 are SGHTA and FQGNSA. The CDR3 consists of 18 residues. As DNA, the CDR3 is TGTGCCAGCAGCTTAGCGTATCTTAGCAACTTAGCCAAAAACATTCAGTACTTC. It translates to CASSLAYLSNLAKNIQYF. Combining the CDR3 with reference TRBV7-2 and TRBJ2-4 gives the whole variable domain GAGVSQSPSNKVTEKGKDVELRCDPISGHTALYWYRQSLGQGLEFLIYFQGNSAPDKSGLPSDRFSAERTGGSVSTLTIQRTQQEDSAVYLCASSLAYLSNLAKNIQYFGAGTRLSVL.

This clonotype was counted ten times or more. The chain joins TRBV12-3 or TRBV12-4 to TRBJ2-7; either TRBD1 or TRBD2 may supply D (5 bases each). V was clipped by 6 bases and J by 3 bases, with 15 bases between them. This CDR3 comprises 14 residues. The CDR3 coding sequence is TGTGCCAGCAGCCCCGGGACCCAGATCTACGAGCAGTACTTC. It codes for CASSPGTQIYEQYF.

In this sample, this clonotype turned up many times. The chain uses TRBV11-2 and TRBJ1-6; D call uncertain. The CDR3 is made up of 12 amino acids. V was cut by 1 base and J by 9 bases, with 4 bases left in between. Germline CDR1 is SGHAT and CDR2 is FQNNGV. CDR3 nucleotides: TGTGCCAGCAGCTTAGCTGCTTCACCCCTCCACTTT. It codes for CASSLAASPLHF.

This sequence joins TRBV13 and TRBJ2-7; D may be TRBD2 (6 bases). The CDR3 is 16 amino acids. The germline V gene encodes CDR1 PRHDT and CDR2 FYEKMQ (reference sequence). The V gene lost 5 bases and the J gene lost 3 bases, with 20 bases spanning the gap. CDR3 region: CASSPSEGVNDYEQYF. For the CDR3, the DNA is TGTGCCAGCAGCCCCTCGGAGGGCGTGAACGACTACGAGCAGTACTTC.

This clonotype was recorded at least ten times. The rearrangement joins TRBV16 to TRBJ2-5; TRBD2 might be the D (6 bases). CDR1 KGHSY and CDR2 FQNENV come from the germline V gene. This CDR3 has 13 amino acids. The V and J ends lost 2 bases and 5 bases respectively, with 9 bases between them. The CDR3 DNA reads TGTGCCAGCAGCCAAGGGACTCGGGAGACCCAGTACTTC. Protein product: CASSQGTRETQYF.

This chain joins TRBV19 and TRBJ2-3, with a tentative D call TRBD2 (5 bases). Trimming left V 3 bases short and J 2 bases short, with 6 bases between. Germline V CDR1 and CDR2: LNHDA, SQIVND (reference sequence). The CDR3 runs 13 residues. In DNA, the CDR3 is TGTGCCAGTAGTATGGGAGTCACAGATACGCAGTATTTT. It translates to CASSMGVTDTQYF.